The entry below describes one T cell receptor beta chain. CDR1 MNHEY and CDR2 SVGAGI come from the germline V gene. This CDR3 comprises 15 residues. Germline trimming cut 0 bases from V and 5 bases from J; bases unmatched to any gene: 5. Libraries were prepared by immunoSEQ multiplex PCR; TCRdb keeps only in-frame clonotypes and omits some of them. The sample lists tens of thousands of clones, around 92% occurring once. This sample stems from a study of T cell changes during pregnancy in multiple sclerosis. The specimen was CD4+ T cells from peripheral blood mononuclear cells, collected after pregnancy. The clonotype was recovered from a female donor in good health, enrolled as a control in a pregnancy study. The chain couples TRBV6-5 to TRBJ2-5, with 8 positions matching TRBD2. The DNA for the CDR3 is TGTGCCAGCAGTTACTCCGGGGGGGCTGCGGAGACCCAGTACTTC. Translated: CASSYSGGAAETQYF.